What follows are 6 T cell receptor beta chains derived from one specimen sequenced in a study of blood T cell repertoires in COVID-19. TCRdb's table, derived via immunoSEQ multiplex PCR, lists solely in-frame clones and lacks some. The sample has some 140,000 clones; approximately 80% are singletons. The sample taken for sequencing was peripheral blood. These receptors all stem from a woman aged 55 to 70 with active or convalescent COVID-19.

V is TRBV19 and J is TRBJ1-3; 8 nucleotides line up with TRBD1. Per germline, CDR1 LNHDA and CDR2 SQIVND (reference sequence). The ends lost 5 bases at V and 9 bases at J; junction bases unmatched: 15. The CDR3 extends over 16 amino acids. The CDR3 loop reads CASSPWTGRLEGTIYF. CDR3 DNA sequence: TGTGCCAGTAGTCCTTGGACAGGGCGCCTGGAGGGCACCATATATTTT.

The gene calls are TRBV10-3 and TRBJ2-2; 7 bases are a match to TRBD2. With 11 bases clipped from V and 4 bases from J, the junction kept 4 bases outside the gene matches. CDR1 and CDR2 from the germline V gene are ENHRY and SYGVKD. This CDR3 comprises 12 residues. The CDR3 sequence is CAGGGITGELFF. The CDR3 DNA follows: TGTGCCGGCGGGGGAATCACCGGGGAGCTGTTTTTT.

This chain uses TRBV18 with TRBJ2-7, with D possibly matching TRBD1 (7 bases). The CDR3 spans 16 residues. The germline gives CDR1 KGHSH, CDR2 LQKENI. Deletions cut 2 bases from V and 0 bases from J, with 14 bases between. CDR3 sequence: CASSPSGGTLSYEQYF. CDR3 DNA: TGTGCCAGCTCACCATCAGGGGGGACACTCTCCTACGAGCAGTACTTC.

The CDR3 here is CASSVDLAGGLREQYF. Here the CDR3 DNA reads TGTGCCAGCAGCGTCGATCTAGCGGGAGGGCTTCGCGAGCAGTACTTC. This rearrangement joins TRBV9 to TRBJ2-7; TRBD2 agrees at 12 bases. Germline CDR1 reads SGDLS; CDR2 reads YYNGEE. The V segment lost 2 bases and the J segment 6 bases; nucleotides outside the gene matches: 9. This CDR3 contains 16 residues.

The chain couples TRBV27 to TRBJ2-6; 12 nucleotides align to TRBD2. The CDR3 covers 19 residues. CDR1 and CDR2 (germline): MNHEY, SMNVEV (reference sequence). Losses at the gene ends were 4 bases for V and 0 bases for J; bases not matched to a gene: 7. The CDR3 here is CASSSRRLAGVSGANVLTF. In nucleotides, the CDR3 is TGTGCCAGCAGTTCCCGGCGACTAGCGGGAGTCTCTGGGGCCAACGTCCTGACTTTC. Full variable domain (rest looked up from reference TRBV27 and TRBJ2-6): EAQVTQNPRYLITVTGKKLTVTCSQNMNHEYMSWYRQDPGLGLRQIYYSMNVEVTDKGDVPEGYKVSRKEKRNFPLILESPSPNQTSLYFCASSSRRLAGVSGANVLTFGAGSRLTVL.

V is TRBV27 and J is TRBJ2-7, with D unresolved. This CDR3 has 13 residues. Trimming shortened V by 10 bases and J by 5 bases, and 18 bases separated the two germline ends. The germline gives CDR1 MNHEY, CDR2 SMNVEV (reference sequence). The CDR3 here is CATSGPTGNEQYF. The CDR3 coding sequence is TGTGCCACCTCGGGTCCCACCGGAAACGAGCAGTACTTC.